The subject of this entry is one T cell receptor beta chain. The sample is drawn from a study of blood T cell repertoires in COVID-19. Study-wide context: Material from acute and convalescent COVID-19 was sourced from the United States, Italy and Spain. PBMCs, B-cell-depleted T cells, or T cells provided the cDNA or gDNA that made up the material.

Looked up from germline, CDR1 is MDHEN and CDR2 is SYDVKM. The CDR3 spans 12 residues. V gave up 5 bases and J gave up 8 bases, with 12 bases separating them. Methods used by the authors: Nucleated cell counts were estimated from reference gene primer amplification. Libraries were prepared by immunoSEQ multiplex PCR; TCRdb keeps only in-frame clonotypes and omits some of them. V and J calls and clone size are as listed in that table; D and trimming were resolved from the DNA. This table holds tens of thousands of clones, 82% found once. The TCR comes from an older woman with acute or convalescent COVID-19. The chain recombines TRBV28 with TRBJ1-1; D is undetermined. Sequenced material: peripheral blood. CDR3 in amino acids: CASSTLKTEAFF. In DNA, the CDR3 is TGTGCCAGCAGTACCCTCAAGACAGAAGCTTTCTTT.